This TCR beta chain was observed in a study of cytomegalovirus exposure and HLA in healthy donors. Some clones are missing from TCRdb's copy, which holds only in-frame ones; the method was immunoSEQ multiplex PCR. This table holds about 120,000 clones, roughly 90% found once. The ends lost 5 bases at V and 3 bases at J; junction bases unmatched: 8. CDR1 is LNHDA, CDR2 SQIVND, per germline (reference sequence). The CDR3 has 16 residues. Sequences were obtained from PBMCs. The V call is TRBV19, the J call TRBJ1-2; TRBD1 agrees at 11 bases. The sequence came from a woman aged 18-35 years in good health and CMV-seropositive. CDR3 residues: CASSPRDRGGDYGYTF. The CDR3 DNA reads TGTGCCAGTAGTCCCCGGGACAGGGGGGGAGACTATGGCTACACCTTC.